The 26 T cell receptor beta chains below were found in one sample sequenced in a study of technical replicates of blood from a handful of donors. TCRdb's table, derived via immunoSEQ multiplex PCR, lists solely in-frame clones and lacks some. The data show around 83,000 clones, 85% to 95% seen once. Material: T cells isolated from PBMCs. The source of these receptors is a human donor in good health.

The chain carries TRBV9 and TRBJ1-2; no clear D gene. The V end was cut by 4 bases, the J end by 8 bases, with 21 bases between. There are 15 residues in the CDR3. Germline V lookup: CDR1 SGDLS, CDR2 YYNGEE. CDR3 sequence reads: CASSSRSLNGRGYTF. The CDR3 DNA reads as TGTGCCAGCAGCTCACGATCCTTAAATGGCCGCGGCTACACCTTC.

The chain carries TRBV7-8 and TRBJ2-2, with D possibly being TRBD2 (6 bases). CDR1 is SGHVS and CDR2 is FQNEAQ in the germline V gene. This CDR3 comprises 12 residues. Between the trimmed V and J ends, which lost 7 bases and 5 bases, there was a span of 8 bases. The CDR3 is CASNGGTGELFF. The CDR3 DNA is TGTGCCAGCAACGGGGGAACCGGGGAGCTGTTTTTT.

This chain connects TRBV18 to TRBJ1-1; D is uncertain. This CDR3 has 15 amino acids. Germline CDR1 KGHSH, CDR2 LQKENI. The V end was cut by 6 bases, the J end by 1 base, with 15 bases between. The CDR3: CASSPTGATNTEAFF. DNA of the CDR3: TGTGCCAGCTCTCCAACCGGAGCTACGAACACTGAAGCTTTCTTT.

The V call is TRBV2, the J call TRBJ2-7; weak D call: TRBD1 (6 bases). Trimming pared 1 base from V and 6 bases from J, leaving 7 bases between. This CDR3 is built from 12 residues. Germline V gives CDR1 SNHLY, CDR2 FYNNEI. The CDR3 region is CASSEGTVEQYF. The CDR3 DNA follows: TGTGCCAGCAGTGAAGGGACAGTCGAGCAGTACTTC.

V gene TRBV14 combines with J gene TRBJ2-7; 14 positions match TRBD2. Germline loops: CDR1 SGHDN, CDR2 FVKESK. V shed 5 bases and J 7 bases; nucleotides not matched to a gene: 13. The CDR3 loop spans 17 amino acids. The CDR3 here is CASSNYLGTSGRGEQYF. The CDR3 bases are TGTGCCAGCAGCAACTACCTAGGGACTAGCGGGAGAGGGGAGCAGTACTTC. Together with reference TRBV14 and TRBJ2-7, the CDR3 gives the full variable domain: EAGVTQFPSHSVIEKGQTVTLRCDPISGHDNLYWYRRVMGKEIKFLLHFVKESKQDESGMPNNRFLAERTGGTYSTLKVQPAELEDSGVYFCASSNYLGTSGRGEQYFGPGTRLTVT.

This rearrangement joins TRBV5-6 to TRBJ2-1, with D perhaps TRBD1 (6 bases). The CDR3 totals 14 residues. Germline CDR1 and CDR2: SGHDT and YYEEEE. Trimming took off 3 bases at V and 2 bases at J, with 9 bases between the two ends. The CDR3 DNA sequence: TGTGCCAGCAGCTCCAGACAGGCCTACAATGAGCAGTTCTTC. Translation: CASSSRQAYNEQFF.

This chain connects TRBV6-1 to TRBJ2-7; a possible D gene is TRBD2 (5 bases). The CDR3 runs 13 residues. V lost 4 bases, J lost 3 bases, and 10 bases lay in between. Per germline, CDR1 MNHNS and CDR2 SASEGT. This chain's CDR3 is CASSVLALYEQYF. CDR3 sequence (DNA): TGTGCCAGCAGTGTGCTAGCCCTCTACGAGCAGTACTTC.

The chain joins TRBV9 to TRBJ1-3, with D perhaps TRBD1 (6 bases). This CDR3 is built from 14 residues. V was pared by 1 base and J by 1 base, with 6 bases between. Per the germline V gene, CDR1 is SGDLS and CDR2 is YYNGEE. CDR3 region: CASSVTGSGNTIYF. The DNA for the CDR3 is TGTGCCAGCAGCGTAACAGGGTCTGGAAACACCATATATTTT.

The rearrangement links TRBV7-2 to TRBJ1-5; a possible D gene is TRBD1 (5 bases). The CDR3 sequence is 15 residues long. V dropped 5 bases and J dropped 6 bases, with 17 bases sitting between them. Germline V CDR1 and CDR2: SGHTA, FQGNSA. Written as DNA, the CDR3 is TGTGCCAGCAGCCAAGAGGTAGGGGCTGGTCAGCCCCAGCATTTT. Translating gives CASSQEVGAGQPQHF. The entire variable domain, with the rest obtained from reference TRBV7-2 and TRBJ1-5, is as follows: GAGVSQSPSNKVTEKGKDVELRCDPISGHTALYWYRQSLGQGLEFLIYFQGNSAPDKSGLPSDRFSAERTGGSVSTLTIQRTQQEDSAVYLCASSQEVGAGQPQHFGDGTRLSIL.

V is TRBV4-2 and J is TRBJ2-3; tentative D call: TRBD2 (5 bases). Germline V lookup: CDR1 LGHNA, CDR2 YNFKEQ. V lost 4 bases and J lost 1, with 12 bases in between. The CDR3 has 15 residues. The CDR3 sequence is CASSPGREGTDTQYF. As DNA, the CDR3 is TGTGCCAGCAGCCCCGGACGGGAAGGCACAGATACGCAGTATTTT.

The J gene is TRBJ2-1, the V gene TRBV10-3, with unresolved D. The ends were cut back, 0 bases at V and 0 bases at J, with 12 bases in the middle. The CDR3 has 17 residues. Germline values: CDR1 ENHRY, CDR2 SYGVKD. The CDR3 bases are TGTGCCATCAGTGAGTCGAAATCGCTCAGCTCCTACAATGAGCAGTTCTTC. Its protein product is CAISESKSLSSYNEQFF.

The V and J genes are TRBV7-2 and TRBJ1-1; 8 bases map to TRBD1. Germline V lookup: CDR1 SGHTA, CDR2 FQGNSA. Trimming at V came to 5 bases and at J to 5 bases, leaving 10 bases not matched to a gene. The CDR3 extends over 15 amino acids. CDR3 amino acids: CASSPGPQGATEAFF. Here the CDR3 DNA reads TGTGCCAGCAGCCCCGGTCCGCAGGGGGCTACTGAAGCTTTCTTT.

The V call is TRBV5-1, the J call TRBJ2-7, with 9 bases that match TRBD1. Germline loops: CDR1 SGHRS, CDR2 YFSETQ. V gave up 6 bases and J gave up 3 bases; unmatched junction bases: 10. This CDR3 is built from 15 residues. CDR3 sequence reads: CASKPGTGTLYEQYF. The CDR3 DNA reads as TGCGCCAGCAAGCCCGGGACAGGGACTCTCTACGAGCAGTACTTC.

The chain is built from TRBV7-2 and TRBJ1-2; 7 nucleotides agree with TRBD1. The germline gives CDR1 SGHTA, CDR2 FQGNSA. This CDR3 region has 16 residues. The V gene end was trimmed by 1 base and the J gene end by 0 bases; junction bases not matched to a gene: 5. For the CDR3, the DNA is TGTGCCAGCAGCTTAGAGAGAGGGGGCGCTAACTATGGCTACACCTTC. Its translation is CASSLERGGANYGYTF.

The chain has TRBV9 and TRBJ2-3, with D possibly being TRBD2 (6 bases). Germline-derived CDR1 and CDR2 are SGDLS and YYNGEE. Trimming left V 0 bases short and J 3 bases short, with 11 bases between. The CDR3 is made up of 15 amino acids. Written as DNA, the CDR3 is TGTGCCAGCAGCGTAGTAAAGGGGACTACAGATACGCAGTATTTT. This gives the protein CASSVVKGTTDTQYF.

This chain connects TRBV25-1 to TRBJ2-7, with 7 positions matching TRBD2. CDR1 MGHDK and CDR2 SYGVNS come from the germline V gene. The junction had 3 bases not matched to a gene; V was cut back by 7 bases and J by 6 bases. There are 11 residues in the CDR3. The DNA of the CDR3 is TGTGCCAGCACCGGGGGGAGCGAGCAGTACTTC. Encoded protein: CASTGGSEQYF.

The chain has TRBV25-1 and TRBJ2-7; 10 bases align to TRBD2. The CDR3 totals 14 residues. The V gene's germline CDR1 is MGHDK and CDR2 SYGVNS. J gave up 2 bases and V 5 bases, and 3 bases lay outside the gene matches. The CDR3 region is CASSIAGGTYEQYF. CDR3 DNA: TGTGCCAGCAGTATAGCGGGAGGTACCTACGAGCAGTACTTC.

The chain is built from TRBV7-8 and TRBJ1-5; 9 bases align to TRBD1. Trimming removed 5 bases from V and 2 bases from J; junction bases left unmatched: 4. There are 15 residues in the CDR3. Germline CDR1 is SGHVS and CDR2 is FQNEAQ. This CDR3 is CASSTRTGGNQPQHF. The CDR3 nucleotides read TGTGCCAGCAGCACCCGGACAGGGGGCAATCAGCCCCAGCATTTT.

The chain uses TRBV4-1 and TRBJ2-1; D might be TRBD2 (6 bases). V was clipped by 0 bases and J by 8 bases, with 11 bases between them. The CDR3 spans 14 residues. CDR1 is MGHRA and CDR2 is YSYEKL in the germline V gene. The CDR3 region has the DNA TGCGCCAGCAGCCAAGAAGCGCCGGGGGATGAGCAGTTCTTC. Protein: CASSQEAPGDEQFF.

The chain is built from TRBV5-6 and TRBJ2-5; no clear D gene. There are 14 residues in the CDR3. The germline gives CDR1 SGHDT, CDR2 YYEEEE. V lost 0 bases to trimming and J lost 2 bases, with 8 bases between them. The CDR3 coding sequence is TGTGCCAGCAGCTTGGACAGTCTTCAAGAGACCCAGTACTTC. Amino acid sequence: CASSLDSLQETQYF.

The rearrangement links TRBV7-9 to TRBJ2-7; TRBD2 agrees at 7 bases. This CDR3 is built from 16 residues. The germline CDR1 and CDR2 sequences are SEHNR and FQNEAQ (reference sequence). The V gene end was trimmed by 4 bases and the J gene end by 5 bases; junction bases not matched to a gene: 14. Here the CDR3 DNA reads TGTGCCAGCAGCTGGGATCTCGGGGGGAGCCCCAACGAGCAGTACTTC. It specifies CASSWDLGGSPNEQYF. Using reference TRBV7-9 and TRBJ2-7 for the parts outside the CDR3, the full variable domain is DTGVSQNPRHKITKRGQNVTFRCDPISEHNRLYWYRQTLGQGPEFLTYFQNEAQLEKSRLLSDRFSAERPKGSFSTLEIQRTEQGDSAMYLCASSWDLGGSPNEQYFGPGTRLTVT.

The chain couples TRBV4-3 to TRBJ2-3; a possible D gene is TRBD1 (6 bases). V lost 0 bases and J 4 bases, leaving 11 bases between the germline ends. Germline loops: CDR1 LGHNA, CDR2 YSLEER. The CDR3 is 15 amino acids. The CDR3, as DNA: TGCGCCAGCAGCCAAGATGCAGGGGAAGCAGATACGCAGTATTTT. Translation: CASSQDAGEADTQYF.

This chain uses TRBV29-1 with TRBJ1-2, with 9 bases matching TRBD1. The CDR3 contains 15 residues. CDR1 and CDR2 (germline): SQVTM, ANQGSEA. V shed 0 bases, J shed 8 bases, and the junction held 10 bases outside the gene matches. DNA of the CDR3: TGCAGCGTTGAAGATTTTTGGACAGGGGACCGCGGCTACACCTTC. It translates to CSVEDFWTGDRGYTF.

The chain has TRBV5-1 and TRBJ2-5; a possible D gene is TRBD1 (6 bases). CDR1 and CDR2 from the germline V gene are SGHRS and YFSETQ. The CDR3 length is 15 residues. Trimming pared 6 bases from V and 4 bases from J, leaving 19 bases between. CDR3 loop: CASMGRGTEAETQYF. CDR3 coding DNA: TGCGCCAGCATGGGCAGGGGTACTGAGGCAGAGACCCAGTACTTC.

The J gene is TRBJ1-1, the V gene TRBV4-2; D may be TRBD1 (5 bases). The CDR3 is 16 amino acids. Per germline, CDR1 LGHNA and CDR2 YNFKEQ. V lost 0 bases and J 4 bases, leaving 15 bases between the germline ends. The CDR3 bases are TGTGCCAGCAGCCAAGATAGGGGCGGGGGTGGCACTGAAGCTTTCTTT. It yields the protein CASSQDRGGGGTEAFF.

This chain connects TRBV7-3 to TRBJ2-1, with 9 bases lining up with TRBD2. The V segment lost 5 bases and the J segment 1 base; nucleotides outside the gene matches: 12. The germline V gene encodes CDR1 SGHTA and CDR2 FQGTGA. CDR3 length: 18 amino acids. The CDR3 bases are TGTGCCAGCAGCCCAAATCAGATAGCGGGAGCATCCTACAATGAGCAGTTCTTC. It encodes CASSPNQIAGASYNEQFF.